The sequence of this T cell receptor beta chain was determined in a study of early T cells in non-severe SARS-CoV-2 infection. Study as a whole: Unsorted whole blood bulk RNA was sequenced, with unpaired chains. The study, taken as a whole, reports: VDJdb-based matching was biased toward anti-spike CD8 responses and missed private and CD4 specificities.

The CDR3 consists of 14 residues. V was cut by 5 bases and J by 4 bases, with 15 bases left in between. CDR1 MDHEN and CDR2 SYDVKM come from the germline V gene. TCRdb passed the 5' RACE reads through MiXCR, listing each CDR3 protein once. The sample holds 65,000 to 95,000 distinct CDR3 sequences, roughly a sixth seen once. Comments on this clonotype: Its specificity is unknown.

This chain uses TRBV28 with TRBJ2-7; tentatively, D is TRBD2 (7 bases). This clonotype originated in an adult who was a healthcare worker with PCR-confirmed SARS-CoV-2 infection or an uninfected control (not recorded which). Sequencing was performed on whole blood. The CDR3 region is CASSPGGPLYEQYF. The CDR3 nucleotides are TGTGCCAGCAGTCCCGGGGGGCCATTATACGAGCAGTACTTC.